This T cell receptor beta chain emerged from a study of blood T cell repertoires in COVID-19. Looking at the study overall: The study drew acute and convalescent COVID-19 samples from the United States, Italy and Spain. From T cells, B-cell-depleted T cells, or PBMCs came the material, which was cDNA or gDNA.

One Seattle source followed patients from active infection through their disease course. In the authors' methods: Amplifying reference gene primers gave estimates of nucleated cell counts. Profiling relied on immunoSEQ multiplex PCR, and the TCRdb table lists in-frame clones only, not all of them. The DNA gave D and trimming, while V, J and clone size come from that table. The data contain some 290,000 clones, roughly 86% of them seen just once; the ten biggest clones take up around 10%. As for this clone: The same CDR3 can be traced to other DNA sequences in this sample.

V lost 4 bases, J lost 4 bases, and 13 bases lay in between. Germline assignment: CDR1 SGHNT and CDR2 YYREEE (reference sequence). The CDR3 consists of 14 residues. This sequence was found in a woman younger than 45 with COVID-19, enrolled during active disease. The chain links TRBV5-4 to TRBJ2-3; D might be TRBD2 (7 bases). What was sequenced was peripheral blood. CDR3 in amino acids: CASSLRGAPDTQYF. The CDR3 DNA reads as TGTGCCAGCAGCCTCCGGGGGGCCCCAGATACGCAGTATTTT.